This entry features one T cell receptor beta chain sequence. This sample was included in a study of cytotoxic CD8 clonotypes in ibrutinib-treated CLL. Profiling relied on immunoSEQ multiplex PCR, and the TCRdb table lists in-frame clones only, not all of them. The sample yields around 150,000 clones, around nine tenths seen once. This CDR3 contains 12 residues. Germline CDR1 LNHDA, CDR2 SQIVND (reference sequence). Trimming shortened V by 7 bases and J by 6 bases, and 10 bases separated the two germline ends. The J gene is TRBJ1-5, the V gene TRBV19; D remains unclear. This receptor was taken from a human donor with chronic lymphocytic leukemia. Material: PBMCs, obtained at disease progression, from a patient treated with ibrutinib. CDR3: CASTSWGQPQHF. The DNA of the CDR3 is TGTGCCAGTACGTCCTGGGGTCAGCCCCAGCATTTT.